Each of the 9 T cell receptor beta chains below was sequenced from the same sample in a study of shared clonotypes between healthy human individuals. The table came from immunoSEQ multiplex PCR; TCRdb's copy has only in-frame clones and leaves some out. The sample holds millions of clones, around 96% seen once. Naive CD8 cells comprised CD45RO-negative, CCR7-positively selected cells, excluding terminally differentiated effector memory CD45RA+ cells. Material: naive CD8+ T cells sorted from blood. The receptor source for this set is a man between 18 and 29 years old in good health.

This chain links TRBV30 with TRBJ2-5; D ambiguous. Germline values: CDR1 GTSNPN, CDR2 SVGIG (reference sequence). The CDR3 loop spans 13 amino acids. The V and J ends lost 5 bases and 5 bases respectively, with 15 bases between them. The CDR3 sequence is CAWSFGDWETQYF. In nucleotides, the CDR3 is TGTGCCTGGTCTTTTGGCGATTGGGAGACCCAGTACTTC. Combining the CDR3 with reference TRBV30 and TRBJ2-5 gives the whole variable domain SQTIHQWPATLVQPVGSPLSLECTVEGTSNPNLYWYRQAAGRGLQLLFYSVGIGQISSEVPQNLSASRPQDRQFILSSKKLLLSDSGFYLCAWSFGDWETQYFGPGTRLLVL.

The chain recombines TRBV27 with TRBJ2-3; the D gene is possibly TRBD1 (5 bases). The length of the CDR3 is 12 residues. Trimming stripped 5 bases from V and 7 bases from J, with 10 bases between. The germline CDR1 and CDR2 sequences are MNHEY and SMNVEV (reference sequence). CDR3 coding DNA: TGTGCCAGCAGTCAGGGCCATAATACGCAGTATTTT. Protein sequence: CASSQGHNTQYF.

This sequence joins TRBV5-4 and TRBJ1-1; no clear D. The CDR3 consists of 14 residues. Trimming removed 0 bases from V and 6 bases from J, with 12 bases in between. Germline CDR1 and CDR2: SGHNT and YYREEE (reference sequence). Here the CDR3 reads CASSLEEYASEAFF. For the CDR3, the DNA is TGTGCCAGCAGCTTGGAAGAGTACGCTTCTGAAGCTTTCTTT.

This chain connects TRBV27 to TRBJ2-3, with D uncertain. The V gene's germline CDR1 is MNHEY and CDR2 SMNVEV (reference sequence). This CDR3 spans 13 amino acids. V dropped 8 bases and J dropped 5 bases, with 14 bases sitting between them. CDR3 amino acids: CASAPTALDTQYF. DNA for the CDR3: TGTGCCAGCGCCCCTACAGCCCTAGATACGCAGTATTTT.

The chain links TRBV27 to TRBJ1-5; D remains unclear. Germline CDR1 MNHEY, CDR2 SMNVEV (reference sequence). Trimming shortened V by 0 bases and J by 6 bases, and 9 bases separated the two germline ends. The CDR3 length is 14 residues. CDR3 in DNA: TGTGCCAGCAGTTTATCGACCGCTTTTCAGCCCCAGCATTTT. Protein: CASSLSTAFQPQHF.

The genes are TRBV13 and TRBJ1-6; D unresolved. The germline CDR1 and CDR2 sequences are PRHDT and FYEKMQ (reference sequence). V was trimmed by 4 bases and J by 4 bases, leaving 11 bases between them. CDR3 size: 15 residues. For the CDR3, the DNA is TGTGCCAGCAGCTCCTCCGAGGAATATAATTCACCCCTCCACTTT. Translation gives CASSSSEEYNSPLHF.

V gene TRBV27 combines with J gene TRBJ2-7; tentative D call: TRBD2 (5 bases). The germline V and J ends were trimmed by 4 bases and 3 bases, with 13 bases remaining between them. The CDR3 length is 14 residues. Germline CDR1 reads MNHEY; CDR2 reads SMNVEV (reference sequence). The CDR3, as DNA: TGTGCCAGCAGTTACCGAGCGGACCACTACGAGCAGTACTTC. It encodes CASSYRADHYEQYF.

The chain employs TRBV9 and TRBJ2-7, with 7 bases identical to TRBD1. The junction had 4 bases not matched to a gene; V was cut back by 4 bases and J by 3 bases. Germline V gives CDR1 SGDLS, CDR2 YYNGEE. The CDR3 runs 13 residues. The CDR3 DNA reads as TGTGCCAGCAGCTTGGGACAGCACTACGAGCAGTACTTC. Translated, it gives CASSLGQHYEQYF.

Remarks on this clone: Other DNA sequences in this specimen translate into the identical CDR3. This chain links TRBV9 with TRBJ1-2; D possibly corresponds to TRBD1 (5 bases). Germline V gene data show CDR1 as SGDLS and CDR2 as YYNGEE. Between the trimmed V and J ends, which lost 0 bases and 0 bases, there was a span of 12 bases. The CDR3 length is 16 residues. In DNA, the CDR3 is TGTGCCAGCAGCGTAGGGGGACCGGGAGCTAACTATGGCTACACCTTC. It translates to CASSVGGPGANYGYTF.